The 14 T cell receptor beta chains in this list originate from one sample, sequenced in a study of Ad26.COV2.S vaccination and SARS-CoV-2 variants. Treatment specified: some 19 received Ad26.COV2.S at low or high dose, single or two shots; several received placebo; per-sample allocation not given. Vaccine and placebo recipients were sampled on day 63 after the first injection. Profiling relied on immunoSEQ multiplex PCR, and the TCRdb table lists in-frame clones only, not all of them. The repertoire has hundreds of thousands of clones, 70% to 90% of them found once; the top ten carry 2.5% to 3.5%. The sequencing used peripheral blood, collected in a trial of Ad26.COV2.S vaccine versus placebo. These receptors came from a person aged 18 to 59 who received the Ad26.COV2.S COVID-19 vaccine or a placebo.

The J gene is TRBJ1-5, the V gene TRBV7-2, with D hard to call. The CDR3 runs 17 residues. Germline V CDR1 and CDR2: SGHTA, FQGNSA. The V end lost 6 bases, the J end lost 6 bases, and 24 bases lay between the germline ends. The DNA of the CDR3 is TGTGCCAGCAGTCTCGCCCTCGACACAAATGTGGTTCAGCCCCAGCATTTT. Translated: CASSLALDTNVVQPQHF.

CDR3 protein: CASSGGGQGKWPQHF. CDR3 DNA: TGTGCCAGTAGTGGGGGGGGACAGGGTAAATGGCCCCAGCATTTT. The rearrangement links TRBV19 to TRBJ1-5, with 9 positions matching TRBD1. V was clipped by 5 bases and J by 9 bases; unmatched bases: 11. The CDR3 has 15 amino acids. Germline V gene sequence: CDR1 LNHDA, CDR2 SQIVND (reference sequence).

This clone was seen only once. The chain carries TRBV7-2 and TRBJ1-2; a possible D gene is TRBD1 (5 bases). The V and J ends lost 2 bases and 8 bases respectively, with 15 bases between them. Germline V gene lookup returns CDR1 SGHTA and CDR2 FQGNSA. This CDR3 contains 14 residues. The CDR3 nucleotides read TGTGCCAGCAGCTTATTGGGGCAATCCTTCGGCTACACCTTC. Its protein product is CASSLLGQSFGYTF.

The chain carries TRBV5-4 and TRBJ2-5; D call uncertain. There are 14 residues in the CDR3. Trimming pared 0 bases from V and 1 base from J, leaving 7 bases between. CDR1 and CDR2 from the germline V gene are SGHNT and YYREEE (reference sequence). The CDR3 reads CASSLGGIQETQYF. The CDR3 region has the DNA TGTGCCAGCAGCTTGGGTGGGATCCAAGAGACCCAGTACTTC.

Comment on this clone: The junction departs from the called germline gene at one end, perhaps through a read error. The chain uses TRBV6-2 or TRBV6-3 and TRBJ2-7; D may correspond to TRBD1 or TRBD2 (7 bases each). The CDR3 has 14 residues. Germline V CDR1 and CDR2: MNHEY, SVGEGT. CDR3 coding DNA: TGTGCCAGCAGTTACGCAGGGAGGGGGCCGGGAACCCTCTTC. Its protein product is CASSYAGRGPGTLF.

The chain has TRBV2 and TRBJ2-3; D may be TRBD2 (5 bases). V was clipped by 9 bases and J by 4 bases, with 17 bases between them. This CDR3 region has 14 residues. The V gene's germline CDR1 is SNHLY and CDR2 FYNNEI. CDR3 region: CASLNRDGADTQYF. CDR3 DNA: TGTGCCAGTCTAAATCGGGATGGGGCAGATACGCAGTATTTT.

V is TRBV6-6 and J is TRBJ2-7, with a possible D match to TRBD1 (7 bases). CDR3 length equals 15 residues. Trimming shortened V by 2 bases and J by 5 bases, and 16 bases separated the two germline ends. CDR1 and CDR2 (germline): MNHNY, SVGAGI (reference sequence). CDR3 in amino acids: CASSYTGGGQNEQYF. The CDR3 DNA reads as TGTGCCAGCAGTTACACCGGAGGGGGCCAGAACGAGCAGTACTTC.

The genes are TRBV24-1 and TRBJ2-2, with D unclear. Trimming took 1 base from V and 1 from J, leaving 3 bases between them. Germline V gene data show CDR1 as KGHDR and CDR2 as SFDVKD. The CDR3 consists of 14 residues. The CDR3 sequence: CATSDFQNTGELFF. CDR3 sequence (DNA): TGTGCCACCAGTGATTTCCAGAACACCGGGGAGCTGTTTTTT.

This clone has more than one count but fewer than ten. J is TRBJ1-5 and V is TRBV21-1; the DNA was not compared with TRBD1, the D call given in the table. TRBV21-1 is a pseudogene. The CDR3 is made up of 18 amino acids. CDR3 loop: CASSKGDRDRPSYQPQHF. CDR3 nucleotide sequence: TGTGCCAGCAGCAAAGGGGACAGGGACCGTCCCAGCTATCAGCCCCAGCATTTT.

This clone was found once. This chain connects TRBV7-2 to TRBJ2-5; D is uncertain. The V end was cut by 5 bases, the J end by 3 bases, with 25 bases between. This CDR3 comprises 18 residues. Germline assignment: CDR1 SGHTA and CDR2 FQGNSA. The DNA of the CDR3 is TGTGCCAGCAGCCTGGGTTTTCGGCGTTTGTTGAAAAAAGAGACCCAGTACTTC. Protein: CASSLGFRRLLKKETQYF.

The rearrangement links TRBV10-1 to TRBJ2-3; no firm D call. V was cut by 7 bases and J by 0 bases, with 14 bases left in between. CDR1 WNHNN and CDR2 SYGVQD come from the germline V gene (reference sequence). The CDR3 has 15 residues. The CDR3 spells CASTQLTLSTDTQYF. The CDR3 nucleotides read TGCGCCAGCACCCAACTGACACTGAGCACAGATACGCAGTATTTT.

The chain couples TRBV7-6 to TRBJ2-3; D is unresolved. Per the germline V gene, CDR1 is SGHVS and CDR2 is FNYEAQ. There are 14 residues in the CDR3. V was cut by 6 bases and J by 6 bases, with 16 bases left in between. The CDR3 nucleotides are TGTGCCAGCAGACGGAACGCCAACTCCGATACGCAGTATTTT. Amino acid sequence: CASRRNANSDTQYF.

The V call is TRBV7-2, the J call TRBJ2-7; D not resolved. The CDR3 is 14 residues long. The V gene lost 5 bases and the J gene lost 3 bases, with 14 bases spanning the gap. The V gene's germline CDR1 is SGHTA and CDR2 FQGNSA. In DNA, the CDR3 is TGTGCCAGCAGCCCGACCAGACCGAGCTACGAGCAGTACTTC. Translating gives CASSPTRPSYEQYF.

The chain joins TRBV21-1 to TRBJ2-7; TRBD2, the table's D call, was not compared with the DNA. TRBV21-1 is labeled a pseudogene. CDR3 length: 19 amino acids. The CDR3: CASSATPPRGGPTSYEQYF. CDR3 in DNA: TGTGCCAGCAGCGCAACCCCTCCGAGGGGGGGCCCTACCTCCTACGAGCAGTACTTC.